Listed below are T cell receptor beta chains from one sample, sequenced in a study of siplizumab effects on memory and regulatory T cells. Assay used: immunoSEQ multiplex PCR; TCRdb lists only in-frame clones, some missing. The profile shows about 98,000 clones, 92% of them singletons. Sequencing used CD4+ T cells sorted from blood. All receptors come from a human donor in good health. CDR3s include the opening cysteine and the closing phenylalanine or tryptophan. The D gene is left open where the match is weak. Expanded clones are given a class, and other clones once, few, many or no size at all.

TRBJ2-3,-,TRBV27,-,CASSSPLTDTQYF,TGTGCCAGCAGTTCGCCCCTCACAGATACGCAGTATTTT
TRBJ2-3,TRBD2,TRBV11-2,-,CASNSGRHTDTQYF,TGTGCCAGCAATAGCGGGAGGCATACAGATACGCAGTATTTT
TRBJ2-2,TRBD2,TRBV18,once,CASSPSAGGVTGELFF,TGTGCCAGCTCACCCTCAGCGGGAGGGGTCACCGGGGAGCTGTTTTTT
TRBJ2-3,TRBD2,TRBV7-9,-,CASSSGTSAQYF,TGTGCCAGCAGCTCCGGGACTAGCGCGCAGTATTTT
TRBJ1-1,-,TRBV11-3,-,CASRSTVNTEAFF,TGTGCCAGCAGGTCGACCGTGAACACTGAAGCTTTCTTT
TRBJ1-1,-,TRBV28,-,CASSSAGEGMTEAFF,TGTGCCAGCAGTTCCGCCGGTGAGGGGATGACTGAAGCTTTCTTT
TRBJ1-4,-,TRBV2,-,CASSERAGEKLFF,TGTGCCAGCAGTGAACGTGCGGGTGAAAAACTGTTTTTT
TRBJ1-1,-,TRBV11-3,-,CASSFGRGTEAFF,TGTGCCAGCAGCTTCGGGAGAGGAACTGAAGCTTTCTTT
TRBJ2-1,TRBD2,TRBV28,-,CASSETSGFYNEQFF,TGTGCCAGCAGTGAGACTAGCGGATTCTACAATGAGCAGTTCTTC
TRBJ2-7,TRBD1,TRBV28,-,CASSFPLRTGKSYEQYF,TGTGCCAGCAGTTTCCCCCTCAGGACAGGCAAGTCTTACGAGCAGTACTTC
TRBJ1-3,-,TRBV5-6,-,CASSTDPFSGNTIYF,TGTGCCAGCAGCACCGACCCTTTCTCTGGAAACACCATATATTTT
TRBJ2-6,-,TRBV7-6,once,CASSRTRTGANVLTF,TGTGCCAGCAGCCGTACACGGACTGGGGCCAACGTCCTGACTTTC
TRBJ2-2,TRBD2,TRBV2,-,CASRGLAGGKRSTGELFF,TGTGCCAGCAGGGGACTAGCGGGAGGAAAAAGGTCCACCGGGGAGCTGTTTTTT
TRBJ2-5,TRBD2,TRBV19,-,CASSMGTSGRETQYF,TGTGCCAGTAGTATGGGGACTAGCGGACGGGAGACCCAGTACTTC
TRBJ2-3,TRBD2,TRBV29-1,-,CSVEHGTMGDTQYF,TGCAGCGTTGAACACGGGACTATGGGAGATACGCAGTATTTT
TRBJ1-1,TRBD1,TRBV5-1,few,CASRRQGNTEAFF,TGCGCCAGCAGAAGACAGGGGAACACTGAAGCTTTCTTT
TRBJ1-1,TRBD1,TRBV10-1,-,CASITQGQGTEAFF,TGCGCCAGCATAACCCAGGGACAGGGAACTGAAGCTTTCTTT
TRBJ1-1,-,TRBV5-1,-,CASKPQLGSNTEAFF,TGCGCCAGTAAACCCCAGTTAGGGAGTAACACTGAAGCTTTCTTT
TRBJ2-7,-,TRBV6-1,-,CASISGGSSYEQYF,TGTGCCAGCATATCAGGAGGGAGCTCCTACGAGCAGTACTTC
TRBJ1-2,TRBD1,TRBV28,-,CASSPTGTGAYGYTF,TGTGCCAGCAGTCCAACCGGGACAGGGGCCTATGGCTACACCTTC
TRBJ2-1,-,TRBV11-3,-,CASSEGPLDEQFF,TGTGCCAGCAGCGAGGGACCTCTGGATGAGCAGTTCTTC
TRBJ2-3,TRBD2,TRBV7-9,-,CASNRRGSGRLKDTQYF,TGTGCCAGCAACCGACGGGGTAGCGGGAGGTTGAAGGATACGCAGTATTTT
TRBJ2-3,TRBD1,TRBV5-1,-,CASSAAGGRDTQYF,TGCGCCAGCAGCGCTGCAGGGGGCCGCGATACGCAGTATTTT
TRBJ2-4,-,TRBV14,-,CASSPLGGEAAAKNIQYF,TGTGCCAGCAGCCCCCTAGGGGGAGAGGCGGCTGCCAAAAACATTCAGTACTTC
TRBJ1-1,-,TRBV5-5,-,CASSLGGTGEAFF,TGTGCCAGCAGCTTGGGCGGGACGGGTGAAGCTTTCTTT
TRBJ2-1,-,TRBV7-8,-,CASSLGRVNEQFF,TGTGCCAGCAGCTTGGGGCGGGTCAATGAGCAGTTCTTC
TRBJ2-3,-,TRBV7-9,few,CASSLRGRGNTDTQYF,TGTGCCAGCAGCTTGCGGGGCCGGGGAAACACAGATACGCAGTATTTT
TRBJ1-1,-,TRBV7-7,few,CASSSTEAFF,TGTGCCAGCAGCTCCACTGAAGCTTTCTTT
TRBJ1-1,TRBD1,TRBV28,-,CASRRTGVTEAFF,TGTGCCAGCAGGCGAACAGGGGTCACTGAAGCTTTCTTT